This T cell receptor beta chain was identified in a study of T cells after yellow fever vaccination. This CDR3 comprises 15 residues. Trimming pared 4 bases from V and 3 bases from J, leaving 13 bases between. CDR1 and CDR2 from the germline V gene are MGHRA and YSYEKL. A remark on this clonotype: Its target is not known.

The study's findings and limits: The booster response re-showed most primary clones: approximately 95% CD4, about 89% CD8.

TCRdb independently ran MiXCR on the 5' RACE reads; one entry per CDR3 protein. The table includes about 580,000 distinct CDR3 sequences, less than 20% detected once. The source material was PBMCs, sampled around 5 days after the first yellow fever vaccination. The V gene is TRBV4-1, the J gene TRBJ2-1; no reliable D call. This TCR was recovered from a man aged 18 to 29 who received the YFV17D yellow fever vaccine. The CDR3 here is CASSLERTHYNEQFF. As DNA, the CDR3 is TGCGCCAGCAGCCTTGAAAGGACCCACTACAATGAGCAGTTCTTC.